Described below is a single TCR beta chain sequence and its context. Within the 2 weeks before study entry, each person in the exposed group met a COVID-19 case. The record originates from a study of blood T cell repertoires in COVID-19. Whole-study context: From T cells, B-cell-depleted T cells, or PBMCs came the material, which was cDNA or gDNA.

Data came from immunoSEQ multiplex PCR; TCRdb stores just in-frame clones and leaves some out. The table records 200,000 to 250,000 clones, nearly 90% of them present only once. The CDR3 spans 16 residues. V was shortened by 4 bases and J by 3 bases, with 17 bases between the two germline ends. Per germline, CDR1 SGDLS and CDR2 YYNGEE. V usage is TRBV9 and J usage is TRBJ2-1, with D uncertain. Sequenced: PBMCs or T cells enriched from blood (not recorded which). This TCR derives from a man under 40 who had been exposed to COVID-19. The CDR3 coding sequence is TGTGCCAGCAGCTCGGTACTGGAGAGAATCTACAATGAGCAGTTCTTC. Translation: CASSSVLERIYNEQFF. The full variable domain, in which reference TRBV9 and TRBJ2-1 provide the parts outside the CDR3, is DSGVTQTPKHLITATGQRVTLRCSPRSGDLSVYWYQQSLDQGLQFLIQYYNGEERAKGNILERFSAQQFPDLHSELNLSSLELGDSALYFCASSSVLERIYNEQFFGPGTRLTVL.